This T cell receptor (beta chain) was identified in a study of glioma-infiltrating T cells. Germline CDR1 is MDHEN and CDR2 is SYDVKM. CDR3 length: 15 amino acids. With V trimmed by 2 bases and J by 13 bases, 15 bases remained unmatched. This clonotype was detected many times. The iRepertoire nested amplicon-rescue multiplex PCR amplified TCR alpha and beta CDR3s from RNA. TCRdb re-derived calls from the multiplex PCR reads in MiXCR, one entry per CDR3 protein. Here the sample spans about 180,000 distinct CDR3 sequences, around 45% being singletons. Sequences were obtained from glioma tissue, nonneoplastic brain tissue, or PBMCs (not recorded which). The gene calls are TRBV28 and TRBJ1-2; 8 nucleotides align to TRBD1. This clonotype was sampled from a human donor with low-grade glioma or glioblastoma, undergoing nonglioma brain surgery, or in good health (not recorded which). The CDR3 DNA sequence: TGTGCCAGCAGTTTACTAGGTGGACAGGGTTACAGGTTCACCTTC. It specifies CASSLLGGQGYRFTF.